The 25 T cell receptor beta chains below were found in one sample sequenced in a study of cytomegalovirus exposure and HLA in healthy donors. 13 Jbeta primers and 60 Vbeta primers were used for the PCR. Profiled with immunoSEQ multiplex PCR; TCRdb holds only in-frame clones, not every one. The sample consists of roughly 150,000 clones, 80% of them appearing once. Specimen: PBMCs. The receptors stem from a man aged 30 to 39 in good health and CMV-seronegative.

The chain recombines TRBV5-4 with TRBJ2-3, with TRBD2 as a possible D gene (6 bases). Germline CDR1 reads SGHNT; CDR2 reads YYREEE (reference sequence). Trimming shortened V by 0 bases and J by 3 bases, and 8 bases separated the two germline ends. CDR3 length: 14 residues. In nucleotides, the CDR3 is TGTGCCAGCAGCTTGGATGGGGGGACAGATACGCAGTATTTT. The encoded protein is CASSLDGGTDTQYF. Full variable domain (rest looked up from reference TRBV5-4 and TRBJ2-3): ETGVTQSPTHLIKTRGQQVTLRCSSQSGHNTVSWYQQALGQGPQFIFQYYREEENGRGNFPPRFSGLQFPNYSSELNVNALELDDSALYLCASSLDGGTDTQYFGPGTRLTVL.

In its sample, this clone was seen a few times. The chain employs TRBV6-4 and TRBJ1-1; TRBD1 agrees at 7 bases. CDR1 is MRHNA and CDR2 is SNTAGT in the germline V gene. J gave up 0 bases and V 5 bases, and 3 bases lay outside the gene matches. CDR3 length: 14 residues. CDR3 DNA sequence: TGTGCCAGCAGTAAAGACAGGGTGAACACTGAAGCTTTCTTT. It codes for CASSKDRVNTEAFF.

This chain joins TRBV28 and TRBJ2-7; 11 bases agree with TRBD2. Germline values: CDR1 MDHEN, CDR2 SYDVKM. V shed 10 bases, J shed 1 base, and the junction held 3 bases outside the gene matches. This CDR3 has 13 amino acids. The DNA for the CDR3 is TGTGCCATCCGGACTAGCGGGTCCTACGAGCAGTACTTC. This encodes CAIRTSGSYEQYF.

For the CDR3, the DNA is TGTGCCAGCAGCTCTCCTACTTTCTCTGGAAACACCATATATTTT. Encoded protein: CASSSPTFSGNTIYF. The chain carries TRBV5-6 and TRBJ1-3; no definite D call. V lost 3 bases, J lost 0 bases, and 10 bases lay in between. Germline loops: CDR1 SGHDT, CDR2 YYEEEE. CDR3 size: 15 residues.

This sequence joins TRBV7-9 and TRBJ2-5; maybe TRBD2 (6 bases). The V gene's germline CDR1 is SEHNR and CDR2 FQNEAQ (reference sequence). Trimming cost V 4 bases and J 2 bases, with 8 bases left between them. The CDR3 spans 13 residues. The CDR3 loop is CASSSGGQETQYF. The CDR3 region has the DNA TGTGCCAGCAGCTCTGGAGGGCAAGAGACCCAGTACTTC.

This chain links TRBV7-2 with TRBJ2-7; TRBD2 matches 8 bases. J lost 5 bases, V lost 4 bases, and 7 bases had no gene match. Germline lookup yields CDR1 SGHTA and CDR2 FQGNSA. The CDR3 spans 14 residues. CDR3 in DNA: TGTGCCAGCAGCTCCACGGGACTAGGGAACGAGCAGTACTTC. Encoded protein: CASSSTGLGNEQYF.

The rearrangement joins TRBV10-3 to TRBJ2-5; no clear D gene. The J call may be faulty, since TRBJ2-7 better matches the DNA end. There are 13 residues in the CDR3. CDR1 is ENHRY, CDR2 SYGVKD, per germline. CDR3 in DNA: TGTGCCATCAGTGAGGGATCAGACTACGAGCAGTACTTC. The encoded protein is CAISEGSDYEQYF.

V and J are TRBV2 and TRBJ2-1; the D gene is possibly TRBD2 (7 bases). There are 12 residues in the CDR3. The germline V and J ends were trimmed by 8 bases and 8 bases, with 13 bases remaining between them. Germline assignment: CDR1 SNHLY and CDR2 FYNNEI. CDR3 in DNA: TGTGCCAGCCTAAGGGGGGGAGATGAGCAGTTCTTC. This encodes CASLRGGDEQFF.

This clone was detected only once. The chain uses TRBV6-5 and TRBJ1-2; D possibly corresponds to TRBD1 (5 bases). The ends were cut back, 2 bases at V and 7 bases at J, with 11 bases in the middle. This CDR3 region has 13 residues. Germline V gene sequence: CDR1 MNHEY, CDR2 SVGAGI. CDR3 nucleotide sequence: TGTGCCAGCAGTTACGGGGGGGTGGGTGGCTACACCTTC. Its translation: CASSYGGVGGYTF.

As concerns this clone: This specimen includes other DNA sequences encoding the same CDR3. The rearrangement joins TRBV28 to TRBJ2-7; TRBD2 is a possible D gene (6 bases). There are 12 residues in the CDR3. Trimming took off 6 bases at V and 0 bases at J, with 6 bases between the two ends. The V gene's germline CDR1 is MDHEN and CDR2 SYDVKM. DNA for the CDR3: TGTGCCAGCAGGGGGGGCTCCTACGAGCAGTACTTC. This codes for CASRGGSYEQYF.

The chain recombines TRBV7-2 with TRBJ2-5; D remains ambiguous. CDR1 and CDR2 (germline): SGHTA, FQGNSA. Trimming shortened V by 4 bases and J by 5 bases, and 8 bases separated the two germline ends. This CDR3 has 12 amino acids. CDR3 protein: CASSWRRETQYF. CDR3 nucleotide sequence: TGTGCCAGCAGCTGGCGGCGTGAGACCCAGTACTTC.

The chain carries TRBV19 and TRBJ1-1, with TRBD1 as a possible D gene (6 bases). Germline-derived CDR1 and CDR2 are LNHDA and SQIVND (reference sequence). Deletions cut 4 bases from V and 9 bases from J, with 27 bases between. CDR3 length: 17 residues. The CDR3 is CASSKEGLGRGDEKAFF. CDR3 in DNA: TGTGCCAGTAGTAAAGAGGGGTTGGGCAGGGGCGATGAGAAAGCTTTCTTT.

This chain joins TRBV28 and TRBJ2-7, with D possibly being TRBD2 (6 bases). Germline-derived CDR1 and CDR2 are MDHEN and SYDVKM. Trimming pared 8 bases from V and 2 bases from J, leaving 10 bases between. The CDR3 has 12 amino acids. The CDR3 region is CASQRAPYEQYF. The DNA for the CDR3 is TGTGCCAGCCAGCGGGCCCCCTACGAGCAGTACTTC.

This sequence joins TRBV15 and TRBJ2-5; TRBD2 matches 7 bases. Germline V gives CDR1 LNHNV, CDR2 YYDKDF (reference sequence). The length of the CDR3 is 16 residues. Trimming removed 2 bases from V and 1 base from J; junction bases left unmatched: 7. Here the CDR3 reads CATSRPLAASQETQYF. CDR3 coding DNA: TGTGCCACCAGCAGACCTCTAGCGGCCAGCCAAGAGACCCAGTACTTC.

V is TRBV5-1 and J is TRBJ2-1, with 12 nucleotides matching TRBD2. Germline loops: CDR1 SGHRS, CDR2 YFSETQ. CDR3 length equals 15 residues. Trimming cost V 4 bases and J 4 bases; bases outside gene matches: 3. The CDR3 DNA follows: TGCGCCAGCAGCCCCGGGACTAGCGGGTACAATGAGCAGTTCTTC. Translating gives CASSPGTSGYNEQFF.

The gene calls are TRBV27 and TRBJ2-7, with a weak D call TRBD2 (6 bases). V was cut by 5 bases and J by 3 bases, with 17 bases left in between. The CDR3 has 15 residues. Germline loops: CDR1 MNHEY, CDR2 SMNVEV (reference sequence). CDR3 DNA: TGTGCCAGCAGTCCCCCCGGGACTCTAAACTACGAGCAGTACTTC. Translated, it gives CASSPPGTLNYEQYF.

This chain joins TRBV29-1 and TRBJ1-5; D not certain. V was cut by 4 bases and J by 9 bases, with 13 bases left in between. The CDR3 extends over 12 amino acids. From germline, CDR1 is SQVTM and CDR2 ANQGSEA. CDR3 sequence (DNA): TGCAGCGTTGCTGACACCATGTCGCCCCAGCATTTT. Translation gives CSVADTMSPQHF.

This clone appeared once. V is TRBV10-2 and J is TRBJ1-2; a possible D gene is TRBD1 (5 bases). V gave up 10 bases and J gave up 6 bases, with 21 bases separating them. The CDR3 has 14 amino acids. The germline CDR1 and CDR2 sequences are WSHSY and SAAADI. The CDR3 here is CATVSGPPGDGYTF. The CDR3 region has the DNA TGCGCCACCGTTTCCGGGCCGCCGGGGGATGGCTACACCTTC.

The table lists this clone with a few counts. CDR3 nucleotides: TGTGCCAGTACCCCTCCCGGGGGGTATGGCTACACCTTC. This encodes CASTPPGGYGYTF. The chain is built from TRBV19 and TRBJ1-2; D is possibly TRBD1 (5 bases). V shed 7 bases and J shed 5 bases, with 14 bases lying between them. Germline V gives CDR1 LNHDA, CDR2 SQIVND (reference sequence). The CDR3 covers 13 residues.

This clone was counted a single time. The chain employs TRBV28 and TRBJ1-2; weak D call: TRBD1 (6 bases). Trimming removed 4 bases from V and 4 bases from J, with 16 bases in between. The CDR3 consists of 15 residues. Germline V CDR1 and CDR2: MDHEN, SYDVKM. The CDR3, as DNA: TGTGCCAGCAGTTGGGTGGGGGGGCTCATCTATGGCTACACCTTC. Translating gives CASSWVGGLIYGYTF.

The V call is TRBV28, the J call TRBJ1-5, with D perhaps matching TRBD1 (5 bases). V was trimmed by 7 bases and J by 0 bases, leaving 10 bases between them. This CDR3 comprises 14 residues. The germline V gene has CDR1 MDHEN and CDR2 SYDVKM. The CDR3 bases are TGTGCCAGCAAACAGGATTATAGCAATCAGCCCCAGCATTTT. Its translation is CASKQDYSNQPQHF.

The rearrangement links TRBV11-3 to TRBJ2-1; the match to TRBD2 covers 14 bases. The CDR3 has 14 amino acids. The germline V gene has CDR1 SGHNT and CDR2 YENEEA. The V gene end was trimmed by 6 bases and the J gene end by 7 bases; junction bases not matched to a gene: 2. Here the CDR3 reads CASSRTSGRNEQFF. The CDR3 coding sequence is TGTGCCAGCAGTCGGACTAGCGGGAGGAATGAGCAGTTCTTC.

The chain is built from TRBV5-6 and TRBJ2-5; 8 nucleotides match TRBD1. V lost 2 bases, J lost 5 bases, and 8 bases stayed unmatched. The germline CDR1 and CDR2 sequences are SGHDT and YYEEEE. This CDR3 has 15 amino acids. CDR3 amino acids: CASSLMQGAWETQYF. The CDR3 coding sequence is TGTGCCAGCAGCTTAATGCAGGGGGCGTGGGAGACCCAGTACTTC.

The CDR3 spells CASSLTARDTEAFF. CDR3 coding DNA: TGTGCCAGCAGTTTAACCGCCAGGGACACTGAAGCTTTCTTT. The chain recombines TRBV28 with TRBJ1-1; the D gene is possibly TRBD1 (5 bases). CDR1 and CDR2 (germline): MDHEN, SYDVKM. This CDR3 has 14 residues. V lost 2 bases and J lost 3, with 10 bases in between.

This chain uses TRBV7-2 with TRBJ2-3; D is unresolved. CDR3 length: 13 amino acids. V shed 5 bases and J shed 3 bases, with 9 bases lying between them. Germline V gives CDR1 SGHTA, CDR2 FQGNSA. For the CDR3, the DNA is TGTGCCAGCAGCCGTGAGAGGACAGATACGCAGTATTTT. It translates to CASSRERTDTQYF.